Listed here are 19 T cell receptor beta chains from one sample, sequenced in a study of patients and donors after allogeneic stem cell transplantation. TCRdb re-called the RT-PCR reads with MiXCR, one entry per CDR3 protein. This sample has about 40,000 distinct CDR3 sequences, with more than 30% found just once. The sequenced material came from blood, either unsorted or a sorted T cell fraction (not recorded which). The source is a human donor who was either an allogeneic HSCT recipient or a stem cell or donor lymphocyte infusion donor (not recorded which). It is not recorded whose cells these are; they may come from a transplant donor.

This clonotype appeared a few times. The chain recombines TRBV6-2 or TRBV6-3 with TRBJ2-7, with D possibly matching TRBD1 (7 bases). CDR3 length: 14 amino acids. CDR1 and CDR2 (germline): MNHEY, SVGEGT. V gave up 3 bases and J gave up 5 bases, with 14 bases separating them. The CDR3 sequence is CASSYSTGRHEQYF. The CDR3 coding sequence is TGTGCCAGCAGTTATTCGACAGGGAGGCACGAGCAGTACTTC.

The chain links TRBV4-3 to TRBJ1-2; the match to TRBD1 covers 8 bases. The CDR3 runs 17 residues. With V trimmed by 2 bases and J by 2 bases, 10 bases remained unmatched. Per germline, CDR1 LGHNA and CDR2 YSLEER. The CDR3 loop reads CASSQQLRTGRNYGYTF. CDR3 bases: TGCGCCAGCAGCCAACAATTGCGGACAGGGCGAAACTATGGCTACACCTTC.

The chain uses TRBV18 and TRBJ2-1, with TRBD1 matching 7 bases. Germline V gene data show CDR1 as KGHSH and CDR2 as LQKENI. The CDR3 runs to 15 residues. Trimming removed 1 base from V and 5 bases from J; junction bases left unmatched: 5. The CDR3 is CASSPQSGGNNEQFF. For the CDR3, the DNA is TGTGCCAGCTCACCACAGTCAGGGGGAAACAATGAGCAGTTCTTC.

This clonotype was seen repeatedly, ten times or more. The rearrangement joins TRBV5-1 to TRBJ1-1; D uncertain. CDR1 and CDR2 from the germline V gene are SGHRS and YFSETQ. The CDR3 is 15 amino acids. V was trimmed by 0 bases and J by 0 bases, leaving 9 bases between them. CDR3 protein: CASSLEGGVNTEAFF. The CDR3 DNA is TGCGCCAGCAGCTTGGAAGGCGGGGTGAACACTGAAGCTTTCTTT.

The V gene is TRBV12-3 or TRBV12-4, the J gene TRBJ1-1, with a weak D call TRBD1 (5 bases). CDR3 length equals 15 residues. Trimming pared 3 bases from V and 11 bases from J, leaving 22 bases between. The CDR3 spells CASSFMGVRSSWAFF. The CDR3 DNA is TGTGCCAGCAGTTTCATGGGGGTGAGGTCTAGCTGGGCTTTCTTT.

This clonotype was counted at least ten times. The CDR3 is CASSTTAPGYTF. The CDR3 DNA follows: TGTGCCAGCAGTACAACAGCACCAGGCTACACCTTC. V and J are TRBV6-1 and TRBJ1-2; D unresolved. The germline CDR1 and CDR2 sequences are MNHNS and SASEGT. The CDR3 is 12 amino acids. Trimming took 5 bases from V and 8 from J, leaving 12 bases between them.

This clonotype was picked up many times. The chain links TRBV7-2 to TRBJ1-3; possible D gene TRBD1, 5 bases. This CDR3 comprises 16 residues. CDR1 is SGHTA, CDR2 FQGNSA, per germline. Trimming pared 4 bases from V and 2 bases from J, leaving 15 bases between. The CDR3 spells CASSSLGGGTGNTIYF. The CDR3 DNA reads TGTGCCAGCAGCTCCCTTGGGGGAGGGACTGGAAACACCATATATTTT.

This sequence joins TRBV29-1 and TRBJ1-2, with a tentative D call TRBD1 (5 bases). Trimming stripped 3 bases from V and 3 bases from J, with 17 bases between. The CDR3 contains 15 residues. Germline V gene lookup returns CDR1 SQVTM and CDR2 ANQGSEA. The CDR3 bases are TGCAGCGTTGACCCCGTGGGCAGGGTCTACTATGGCTACACCTTC. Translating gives CSVDPVGRVYYGYTF.

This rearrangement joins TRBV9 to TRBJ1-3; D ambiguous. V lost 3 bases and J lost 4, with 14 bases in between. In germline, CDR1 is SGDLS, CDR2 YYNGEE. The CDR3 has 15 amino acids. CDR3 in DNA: TGTGCCAGCAGCGCCCCCGATGGTTACGGAAACACCATATATTTT. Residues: CASSAPDGYGNTIYF.

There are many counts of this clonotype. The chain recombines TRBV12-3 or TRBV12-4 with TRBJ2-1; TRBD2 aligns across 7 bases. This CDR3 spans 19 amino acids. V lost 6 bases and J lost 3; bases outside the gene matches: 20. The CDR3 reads CASRPAGRENLPFYNEQFF. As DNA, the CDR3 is TGTGCCAGCAGACCCGCGGGGCGGGAGAACCTCCCTTTCTACAATGAGCAGTTCTTC.

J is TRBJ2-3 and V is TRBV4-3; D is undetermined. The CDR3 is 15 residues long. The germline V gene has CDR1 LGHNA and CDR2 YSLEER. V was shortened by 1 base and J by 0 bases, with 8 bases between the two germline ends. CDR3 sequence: CASSQVPVSTDTQYF. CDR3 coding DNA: TGCGCCAGCAGCCAAGTGCCAGTAAGCACAGATACGCAGTATTTT.

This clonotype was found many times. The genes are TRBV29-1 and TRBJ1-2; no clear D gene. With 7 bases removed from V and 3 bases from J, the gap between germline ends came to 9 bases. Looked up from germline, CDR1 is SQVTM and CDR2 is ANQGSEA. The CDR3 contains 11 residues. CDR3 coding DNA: TGCAGCGCTTTCCTTCACTATGGCTACACCTTC. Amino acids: CSAFLHYGYTF.

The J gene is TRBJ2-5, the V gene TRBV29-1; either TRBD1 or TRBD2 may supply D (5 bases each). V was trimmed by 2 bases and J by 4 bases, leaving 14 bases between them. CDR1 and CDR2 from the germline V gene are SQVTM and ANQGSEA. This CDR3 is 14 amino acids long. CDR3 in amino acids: CSVELGDHAETQYF. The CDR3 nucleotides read TGCAGCGTTGAATTGGGGGACCACGCAGAGACCCAGTACTTC. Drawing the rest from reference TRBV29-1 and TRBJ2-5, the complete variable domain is SAVISQKPSRDICQRGTSLTIQCQVDSQVTMMFWYRQQPGQSLTLIATANQGSEATYESGFVIDKFPISRPNLTFSTLTVSNMSPEDSSIYLCSVELGDHAETQYFGPGTRLLVL.

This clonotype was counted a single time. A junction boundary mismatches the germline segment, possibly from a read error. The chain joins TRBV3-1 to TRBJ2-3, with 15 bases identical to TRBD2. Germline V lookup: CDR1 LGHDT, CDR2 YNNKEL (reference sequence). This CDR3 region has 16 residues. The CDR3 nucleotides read TGTGCCAGCACCCAAGGGACTAGCGGGAGGAGGGATACGCAGTATTTT. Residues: CASTQGTSGRRDTQYF.

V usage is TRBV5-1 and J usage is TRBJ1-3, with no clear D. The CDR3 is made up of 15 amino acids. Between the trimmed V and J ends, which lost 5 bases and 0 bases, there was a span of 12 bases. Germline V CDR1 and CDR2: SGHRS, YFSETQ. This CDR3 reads CASRQDLVSGNTIYF. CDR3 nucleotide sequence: TGCGCCAGCAGACAAGACCTCGTCTCTGGAAACACCATATATTTT.

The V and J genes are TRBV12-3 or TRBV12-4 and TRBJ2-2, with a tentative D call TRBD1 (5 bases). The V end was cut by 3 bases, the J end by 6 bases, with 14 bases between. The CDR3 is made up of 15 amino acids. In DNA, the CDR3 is TGTGCCAGCAGTTTTAGACAGACCTGGCCCGGGGAGCTGTTTTTT. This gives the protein CASSFRQTWPGELFF.

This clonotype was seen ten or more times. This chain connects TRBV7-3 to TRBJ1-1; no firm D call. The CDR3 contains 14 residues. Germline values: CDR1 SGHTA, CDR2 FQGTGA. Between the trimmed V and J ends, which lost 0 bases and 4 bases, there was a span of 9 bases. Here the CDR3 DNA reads TGTGCCAGCAGCTTAACGGTAAAGGGCACTGAAGCTTTCTTT. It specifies CASSLTVKGTEAFF.

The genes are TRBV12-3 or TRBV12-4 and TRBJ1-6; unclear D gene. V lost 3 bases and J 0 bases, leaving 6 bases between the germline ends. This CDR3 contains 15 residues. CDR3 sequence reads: CASSFESSYNSPLHF. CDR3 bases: TGTGCCAGCAGTTTCGAGAGCTCCTATAATTCACCCCTCCACTTT.

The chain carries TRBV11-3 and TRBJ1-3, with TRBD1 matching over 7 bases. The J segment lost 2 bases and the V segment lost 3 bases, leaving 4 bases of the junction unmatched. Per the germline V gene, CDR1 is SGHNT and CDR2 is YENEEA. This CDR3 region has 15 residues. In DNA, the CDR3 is TGTGCCAGCAGCTTGGCCGGGACAGCTGGAAACACCATATATTTT. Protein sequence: CASSLAGTAGNTIYF.